This TCR beta chain was recovered during a study of shared clonotypes between healthy human individuals. Findings of the study overall: Clonotype sharing across a handful of donors was observed for approximately 5% of naive CD4 clonotypes.

The table came from immunoSEQ multiplex PCR; TCRdb's copy has only in-frame clones and leaves some out. The sample lists roughly 2 million clones; roughly 95% were seen once. Details on this clone: Its antigen is not known.

This CDR3 has 15 residues. V shed 7 bases and J 4 bases; nucleotides not matched to a gene: 7. Looked up from germline, CDR1 is MNHNS and CDR2 is SASEGT. The specimen was naive CD4+ T cells sorted from blood. Subset noted: CD45RA+ positively selected. The clonotype originates from a man between 18 and 35 years old in good health. This sequence joins TRBV6-1 and TRBJ1-5; 10 positions match TRBD1. Here the CDR3 reads CASKRDRGQNQPQHF. The CDR3 region has the DNA TGTGCCAGCAAAAGAGACAGGGGGCAGAATCAGCCCCAGCATTTT.